This T cell receptor beta chain was recorded in a study of vaccination and CD4 T cells after COVID-19. Study outcomes and limitations: Convalescent patients' clones that were vaccine-specific were spike mono-reactive in 304 of 307 cases.

Germline lookup yields CDR1 MGHRA and CDR2 YSYEKL. J was trimmed by 2 bases and V by 5 bases; bases with no gene match: 15. The CDR3 length is 18 residues. In the case of this clonotype: The antigen is undetermined.

Treatment described: approximately 11-day PBMC culture with coronavirus spike peptide pools or control peptides (ViraFEST assay). Scientists ran DNA taken from cultured CD4+ T cells through the Oncomine TCR Beta short-read assay for sequencing. Researchers extracted genomic DNA from CD4+ T cells that had been cultured. Via MiXCR, TCRdb re-called the PCR reads, giving one row per CDR3 protein. The sample records around 12,000 distinct CDR3 sequences, around 50% being singletons. This rearrangement joins TRBV4-1 to TRBJ2-1, with 7 bases aligning to TRBD2. The sequencing input was CD4+ T cells from blood, cultured in vitro. The sequence derives from a human donor who had recovered from COVID-19. DNA for the CDR3: TGCGCCAGCAGCTCCACCCTCCATGGGAGGGCCGCCTACAATGAGCAGTTCTTC. Its protein product is CASSSTLHGRAAYNEQFF.